The present T cell receptor beta chain was sequenced within a study of metastatic and nonmetastatic thyroid tumors. TCRdb reprocessed the PCR reads using MiXCR. The repertoire holds some 45,000 clones, with 16% as singletons. Thyroid surgery had not been preceded by any treatment in any patient. The germline gives CDR1 MNHNS, CDR2 SASEGT. V was pared by 4 bases and J by 2 bases, with 5 bases of the junction left unmatched. This CDR3 is 15 amino acids long. This clone was counted ten times or more. What was sequenced was blood. The rearrangement links TRBV6-1 to TRBJ2-7, with 10 positions matching TRBD1. This TCR was sampled from a female donor with papillary thyroid cancer or a benign thyroid nodule (not recorded which). Some clones in this sample may be carry-over from other donors' samples. The CDR3 DNA reads as TGTGCCAGCAGTGTTGAGACAGGGGGCCCCTACGAGCAGTACTTC. It is translated as CASSVETGGPYEQYF.